Listed here is a single T cell receptor beta chain. The record originates from a study of blood T cell repertoires in COVID-19. Study background: Samples of COVID-19 (acute and convalescent) were obtained from the United States, Italy and Spain. The cDNA or gDNA used as material had been derived from T cells, B-cell-depleted T cells, or PBMCs.

As originally analysed: Amplification with reference gene primers provided the estimates of nucleated cell counts. Profiled with immunoSEQ multiplex PCR; TCRdb holds only in-frame clones, not every one. V and J calls plus clone size are reproduced from that table; the DNA served to infer D and trimming. The sample records tens of thousands of clones, over 75% being singletons. This sequence was found in a man aged 45-60 years with active COVID-19. Sequencing used peripheral blood.

CDR3: CASSLGVLAGSTDTQYF. CDR3 bases: TGTGCCAGCAGTTTAGGGGTCCTAGCGGGAAGCACAGATACGCAGTATTTT. The J gene is TRBJ2-3, the V gene TRBV28; 9 bases match TRBD2. V was pared by 2 bases and J by 0 bases, with 6 bases of the junction left unmatched. Germline-derived CDR1 and CDR2 are MDHEN and SYDVKM. CDR3 length: 17 residues.